This paragraph covers one T cell receptor (beta chain) sequence. This record belongs to a study of shared clonotypes between healthy human individuals. TCRdb's table, derived via immunoSEQ multiplex PCR, lists solely in-frame clones and lacks some. This table holds 2,500,000 or so clones, just under 95% found once. This clonotype was sampled from a young man in good health. Some clones in this sample may be carry-over from other donors' samples. The specimen was naive CD4+ T cells from PBMCs. This sample's subset: CD45RA+ positively selected.

The CDR3 DNA reads TGTGCCAGCAGCTTAGGGGCGGTTTCCTACGAGCAGTACTTC. Translated, it gives CASSLGAVSYEQYF. The chain carries TRBV11-2 and TRBJ2-7; D is unclear. CDR3 length: 14 residues. V lost 1 base and J 1 base, leaving 8 bases between the germline ends. Germline values: CDR1 SGHAT, CDR2 FQNNGV.